Below, 13 T cell receptor beta chains from the same sample are listed, as sequenced in a study of T cell responses to AZD1222 COVID-19 vaccine (dated by TCRdb to 2020 to 2022). Libraries were built with the immunoSEQ multiplex PCR assay. TCRdb took this table from immuneACCESS and kept in-frame rearrangements with V and J called. Such tables lack part of the clones; where checked against another copy, unresolved V genes explain under half of the gap, and the rest is unexplained. The sample table records some 90,000 clones; around 91% of these occur just once. The ten top clones hold less than 5.5% of the sample. Reading the label with the study, this specimen's time point is: baseline before first vaccination. According to the study, the label for this sample's treatment or condition signals: meningococcal conjugate vaccine given as trial control. The material was peripheral blood, obtained on day 0 of MenACWY control vaccination. Receptors originate from an adult in good health.

This chain connects TRBV28 to TRBJ1-2; TRBD1 aligns across 9 bases. Per the germline V gene, CDR1 is MDHEN and CDR2 is SYDVKM. V trimming: 3 bases; J trimming: 6 bases; junction bases outside the gene matches: 5. This CDR3 contains 14 residues. CDR3: CASSFGDRVNGYTF. CDR3 bases: TGTGCCAGCAGTTTCGGGGACAGGGTAAATGGCTACACCTTC.

The rearrangement joins TRBV5-1 to TRBJ1-4; a possible D gene is TRBD1 (6 bases). Germline V gene lookup returns CDR1 SGHRS and CDR2 YFSETQ. V dropped 6 bases and J dropped 0 bases, with 9 bases sitting between them. There are 14 residues in the CDR3. CDR3 region: CASTTGSTNEKLFF. CDR3 in DNA: TGCGCCAGCACCACAGGGTCAACTAATGAAAAACTGTTTTTT.

The CDR3 protein is CASSQGLAHYNEQFF. The CDR3 bases are TGTGCCAGCAGCCAGGGACTAGCCCACTACAATGAGCAGTTCTTC. The J gene is TRBJ2-1, the V gene TRBV6-2 or TRBV6-3; 9 bases are a match to TRBD2. Looked up from germline, CDR1 is MNHEY and CDR2 is SVGEGT. This CDR3 has 15 amino acids. The V gene end was trimmed by 6 bases and the J gene end by 3 bases; junction bases not matched to a gene: 6.

The J gene is TRBJ1-2, the V gene TRBV7-8, with 8 bases matching TRBD1. Germline V gene lookup returns CDR1 SGHVS and CDR2 FQNEAQ. V shed 5 bases, J shed 2 bases, and the junction held 7 bases outside the gene matches. The CDR3 is 15 residues long. The CDR3 bases are TGTGCCAGCAGCCTTGCCGGGACAGGAAACTATGGCTACACCTTC. Amino acid sequence: CASSLAGTGNYGYTF. The full variable domain, completed using reference TRBV7-8 and TRBJ1-2, is GAGVSQSPRYKVAKRGQDVALRCDPISGHVSLFWYQQALGQGPEFLTYFQNEAQLDKSGLPSDRFFAERPEGSVSTLKIQRTQQEDSAVYLCASSLAGTGNYGYTFGSGTRLTVV.

This chain links TRBV7-2 with TRBJ2-7, with 8 bases fitting TRBD1. The CDR3 sequence is 13 residues long. The germline V gene has CDR1 SGHTA and CDR2 FQGNSA. The V gene end was trimmed by 5 bases and the J gene end by 7 bases; junction bases not matched to a gene: 7. The CDR3 loop reads CASSRDRSREQYF. In nucleotides, the CDR3 is TGTGCCAGCAGCCGGGACAGGAGCCGAGAGCAGTACTTC.

The chain carries TRBV18 and TRBJ2-1, with 9 bases aligning to TRBD2. Germline V CDR1 and CDR2: KGHSH, LQKENI. The CDR3 extends over 17 amino acids. With 2 bases clipped from V and 1 base from J, the junction kept 6 bases outside the gene matches. CDR3 nucleotide sequence: TGTGCCAGCTCACCAATCGGCGGGGGGGCGTCCTACAATGAGCAGTTCTTC. The encoded protein is CASSPIGGGASYNEQFF.

The V call is TRBV29-1, the J call TRBJ1-2; D is uncertain. CDR1 SQVTM and CDR2 ANQGSEA come from the germline V gene. The CDR3 is made up of 13 amino acids. V shed 3 bases and J shed 6 bases, with 14 bases lying between them. The CDR3 sequence is CSVEAVWEDGYTF. CDR3 sequence (DNA): TGCAGCGTTGAGGCTGTCTGGGAGGATGGCTACACCTTC.

V usage is TRBV5-1 and J usage is TRBJ1-2; 7 nucleotides align to TRBD1. Per the germline V gene, CDR1 is SGHRS and CDR2 is YFSETQ. V lost 0 bases to trimming and J lost 0 bases; unmatched junction nucleotides: 8. The CDR3 covers 17 residues. As DNA, the CDR3 is TGCGCCAGCAGCTTGGACGAGACAGGGAAAGCTAACTATGGCTACACCTTC. This gives the protein CASSLDETGKANYGYTF. Together with reference TRBV5-1 and TRBJ1-2, the CDR3 gives the full variable domain: KAGVTQTPRYLIKTRGQQVTLSCSPISGHRSVSWYQQTPGQGLQFLFEYFSETQRNKGNFPGRFSGRQFSNSRSEMNVSTLELGDSALYLCASSLDETGKANYGYTFGSGTRLTVV.

The DNA for the CDR3 is TGTGCCAGCAGTTTAGCGCACGTCGGCGAGCAGTACTTC. It yields the protein CASSLAHVGEQYF. The rearrangement joins TRBV12-3 or TRBV12-4 to TRBJ2-7; D uncertain. The CDR3 is 13 residues long. The ends were cut back, 0 bases at V and 6 bases at J, with 9 bases in the middle.

The V gene is TRBV11-2, the J gene TRBJ1-4, with D possibly matching TRBD1 (6 bases). Germline loops: CDR1 SGHAT, CDR2 FQNNGV. Trimming took 3 bases from V and 3 from J, leaving 14 bases between them. CDR3 size: 16 residues. CDR3: CASSLVRGPPNEKLFF. The CDR3 DNA follows: TGTGCCAGCAGCTTGGTCAGGGGCCCTCCTAATGAAAAACTGTTTTTT.

Concerning this clone itself: The sample carries other DNA sequences with the same CDR3. The rearrangement joins TRBV7-2 to TRBJ1-1; D call uncertain. CDR3 size: 13 residues. Germline-derived CDR1 and CDR2 are SGHTA and FQGNSA. The ends were cut back, 5 bases at V and 0 bases at J, with 7 bases in the middle. CDR3 sequence reads: CASSPHMNTEAFF. The CDR3 DNA reads as TGTGCCAGCAGCCCGCATATGAACACTGAAGCTTTCTTT.

V usage is TRBV28 and J usage is TRBJ1-6; 8 bases align to TRBD1. V shed 4 bases and J 6 bases; nucleotides not matched to a gene: 8. Germline V gene lookup returns CDR1 MDHEN and CDR2 SYDVKM. CDR3 length: 16 residues. The CDR3 loop reads CASSSWSGGSNSPLHF. The CDR3 DNA follows: TGTGCCAGCAGTTCGTGGTCAGGGGGCTCTAATTCACCCCTCCACTTT. The full variable domain, rest sourced from reference TRBV28 and TRBJ1-6, is DVKVTQSSRYLVKRTGEKVFLECVQDMDHENMFWYRQDPGLGLRLIYFSYDVKMKEKGDIPEGYSVSREKKERFSLILESASTNQTSMYLCASSSWSGGSNSPLHFGNGTRLTVT.

The gene calls are TRBV10-3 and TRBJ1-1, with D perhaps TRBD1 (6 bases). Germline V gene data show CDR1 as ENHRY and CDR2 as SYGVKD. The CDR3 totals 14 residues. The V gene lost 5 bases and the J gene lost 1 base, with 11 bases spanning the gap. CDR3 loop: CAISPRTENTEAFF. The CDR3 DNA follows: TGTGCCATCAGTCCTCGGACAGAGAACACTGAAGCTTTCTTT.